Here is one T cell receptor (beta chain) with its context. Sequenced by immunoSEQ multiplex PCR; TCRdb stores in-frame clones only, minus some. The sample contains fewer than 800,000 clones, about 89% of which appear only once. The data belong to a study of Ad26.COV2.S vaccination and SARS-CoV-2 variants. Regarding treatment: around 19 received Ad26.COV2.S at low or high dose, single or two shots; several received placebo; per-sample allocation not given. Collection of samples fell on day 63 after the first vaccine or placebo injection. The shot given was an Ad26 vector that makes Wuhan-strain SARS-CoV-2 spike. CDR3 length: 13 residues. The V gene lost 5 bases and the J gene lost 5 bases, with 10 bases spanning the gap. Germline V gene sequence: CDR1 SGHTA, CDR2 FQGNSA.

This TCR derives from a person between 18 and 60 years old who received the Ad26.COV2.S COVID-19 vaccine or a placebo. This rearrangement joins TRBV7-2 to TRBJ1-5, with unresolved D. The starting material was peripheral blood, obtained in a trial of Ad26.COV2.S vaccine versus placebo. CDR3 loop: CASSPGEDQPQHF. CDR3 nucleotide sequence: TGTGCCAGCAGCCCCGGGGAGGATCAGCCCCAGCATTTT.